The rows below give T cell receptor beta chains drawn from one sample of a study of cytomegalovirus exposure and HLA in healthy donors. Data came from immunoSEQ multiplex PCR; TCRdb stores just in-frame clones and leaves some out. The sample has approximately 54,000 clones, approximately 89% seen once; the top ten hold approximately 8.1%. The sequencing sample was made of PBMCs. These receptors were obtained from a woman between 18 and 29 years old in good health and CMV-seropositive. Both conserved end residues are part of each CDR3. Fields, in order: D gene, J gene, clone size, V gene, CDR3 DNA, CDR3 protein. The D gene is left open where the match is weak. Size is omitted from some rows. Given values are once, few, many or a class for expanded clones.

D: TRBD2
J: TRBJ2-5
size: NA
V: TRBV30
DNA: TGTGCCTCGGACTCCCTGGTGCGGGGGGGGGAGGAGACCCAGTACTTC
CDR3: CASDSLVRGGEETQYF

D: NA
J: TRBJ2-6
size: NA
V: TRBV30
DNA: TGTGCCTGGACCATGGGACTCTCTGGGGCCAACGTCCTGACTTTC
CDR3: CAWTMGLSGANVLTF

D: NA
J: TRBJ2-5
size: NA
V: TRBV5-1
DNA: TGCGCCAGCAGCTTGGGGGCAGGGGGGCCTCAAGAGACCCAGTACTTC
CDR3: CASSLGAGGPQETQYF

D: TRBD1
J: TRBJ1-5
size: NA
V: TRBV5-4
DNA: TGTGCCAGCAGCTTTTCCGGGACAGGAAAACGACCCAGACGCAATCAGCCCCAGCATTTT
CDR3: CASSFSGTGKRPRRNQPQHF

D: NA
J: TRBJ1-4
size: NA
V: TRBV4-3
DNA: TGCGCCAGCAGCCAAGGGGGCGGGGATAATGAAAAACTGTTTTTT
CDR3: CASSQGGGDNEKLFF

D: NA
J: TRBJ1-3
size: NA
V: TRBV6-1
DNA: TGTGCCAGCAGTGAAAGGAGGTGGCCTTCCCCAGTTGGAAACACCATATATTTT
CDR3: CASSERRWPSPVGNTIYF

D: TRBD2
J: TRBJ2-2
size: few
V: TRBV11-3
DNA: TGTGCCAGCAGCCCCGCTCCGGGGGGCACCGGGGAGCTGTTTTTT
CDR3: CASSPAPGGTGELFF

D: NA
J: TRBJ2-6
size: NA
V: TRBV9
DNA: TGTGCCAGCAACGAAAGGGGAAATGGGGCCAACGTCCTGACTTTC
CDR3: CASNERGNGANVLTF

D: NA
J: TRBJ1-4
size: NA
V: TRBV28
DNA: TGTGCCAGCAGTAAGGCAGGGTCTAATGAAAAACTGTTTTTT
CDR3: CASSKAGSNEKLFF

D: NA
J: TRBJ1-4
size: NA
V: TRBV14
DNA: TGTGCCAGCAGCCAAGTTGGTCGCGGTTGGGAGGAAAAACTGTTTTTT
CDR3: CASSQVGRGWEEKLFF

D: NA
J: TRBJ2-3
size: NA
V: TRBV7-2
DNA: TGTGCCAGCAGCTTAGGCCCCCCACCGAGTACGCAGTATTTT
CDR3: CASSLGPPPSTQYF

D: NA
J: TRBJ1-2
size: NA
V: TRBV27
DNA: TGTGCCAGCAGTTACGGCAGGAACTATGGCTACACCTTC
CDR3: CASSYGRNYGYTF

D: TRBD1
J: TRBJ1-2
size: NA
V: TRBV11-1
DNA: TGTGCCAGCAGCATTCGACAGGGGGGCTATGGCTACACCTTC
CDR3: CASSIRQGGYGYTF